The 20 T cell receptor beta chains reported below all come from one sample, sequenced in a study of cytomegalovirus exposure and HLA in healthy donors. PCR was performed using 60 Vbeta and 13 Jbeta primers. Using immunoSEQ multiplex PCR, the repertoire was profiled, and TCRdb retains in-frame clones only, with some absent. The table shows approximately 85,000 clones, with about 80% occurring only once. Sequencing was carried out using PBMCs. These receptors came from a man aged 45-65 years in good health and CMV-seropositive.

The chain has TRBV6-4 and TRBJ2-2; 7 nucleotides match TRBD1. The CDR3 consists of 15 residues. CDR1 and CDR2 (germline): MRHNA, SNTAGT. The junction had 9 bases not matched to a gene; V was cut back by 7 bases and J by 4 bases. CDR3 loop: CASTETGFGTGELFF. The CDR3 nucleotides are TGTGCCAGCACCGAGACAGGGTTCGGCACCGGGGAGCTGTTTTTT.

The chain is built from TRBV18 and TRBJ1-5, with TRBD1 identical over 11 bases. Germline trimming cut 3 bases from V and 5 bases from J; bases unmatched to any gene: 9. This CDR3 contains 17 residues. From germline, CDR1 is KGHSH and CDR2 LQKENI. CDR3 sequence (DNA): TGTGCCAGCTCACCTCCGGGACAGGGGGTTTACGATCAGCCCCAGCATTTT. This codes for CASSPPGQGVYDQPQHF.

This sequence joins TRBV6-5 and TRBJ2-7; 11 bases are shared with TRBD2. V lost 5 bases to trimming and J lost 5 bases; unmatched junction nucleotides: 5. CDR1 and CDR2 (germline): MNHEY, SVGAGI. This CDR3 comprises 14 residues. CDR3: CASSLLAGVDEQYF. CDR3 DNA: TGTGCCAGCAGTCTACTAGCGGGAGTAGACGAGCAGTACTTC.

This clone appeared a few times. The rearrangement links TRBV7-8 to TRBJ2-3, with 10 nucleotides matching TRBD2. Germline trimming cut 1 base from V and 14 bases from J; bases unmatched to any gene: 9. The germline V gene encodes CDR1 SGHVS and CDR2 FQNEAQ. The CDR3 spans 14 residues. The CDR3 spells CASSLGVGGLALYF. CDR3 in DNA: TGTGCCAGCAGCTTAGGGGTGGGGGGACTAGCGTTGTATTTT.

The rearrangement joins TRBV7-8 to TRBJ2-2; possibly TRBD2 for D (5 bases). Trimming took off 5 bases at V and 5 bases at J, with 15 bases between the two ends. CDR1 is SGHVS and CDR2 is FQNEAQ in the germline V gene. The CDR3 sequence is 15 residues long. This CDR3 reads CASSRETLETGELFF. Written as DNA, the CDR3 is TGTGCCAGCAGCAGGGAGACATTAGAGACCGGGGAGCTGTTTTTT.

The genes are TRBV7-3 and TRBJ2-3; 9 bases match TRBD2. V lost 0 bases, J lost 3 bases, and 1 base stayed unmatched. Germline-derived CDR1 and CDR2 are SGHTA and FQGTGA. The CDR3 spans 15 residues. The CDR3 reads CASSLTSGRTDTQYF. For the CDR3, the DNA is TGTGCCAGCAGCTTAACTAGCGGGAGAACAGATACGCAGTATTTT.

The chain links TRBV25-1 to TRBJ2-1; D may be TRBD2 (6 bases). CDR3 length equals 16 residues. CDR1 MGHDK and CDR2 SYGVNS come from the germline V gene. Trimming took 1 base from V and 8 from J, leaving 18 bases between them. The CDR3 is CASSESERRGGDEQFF. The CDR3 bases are TGTGCCAGCAGTGAATCAGAGCGGAGGGGAGGAGATGAGCAGTTCTTC.

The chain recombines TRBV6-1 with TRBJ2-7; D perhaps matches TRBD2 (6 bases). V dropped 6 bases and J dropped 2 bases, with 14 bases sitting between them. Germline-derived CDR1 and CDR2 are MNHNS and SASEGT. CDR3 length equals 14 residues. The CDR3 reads CASRGPREPYEQYF. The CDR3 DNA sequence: TGTGCCAGCAGAGGCCCCCGGGAGCCCTACGAGCAGTACTTC.

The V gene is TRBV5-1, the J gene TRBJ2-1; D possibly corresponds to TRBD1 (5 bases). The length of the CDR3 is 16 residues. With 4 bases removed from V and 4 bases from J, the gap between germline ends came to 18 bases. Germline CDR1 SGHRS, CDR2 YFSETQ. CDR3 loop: CASSPGTAGSYNEQFF. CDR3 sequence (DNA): TGCGCCAGCAGCCCGGGTACGGCAGGGTCGTACAATGAGCAGTTCTTC.

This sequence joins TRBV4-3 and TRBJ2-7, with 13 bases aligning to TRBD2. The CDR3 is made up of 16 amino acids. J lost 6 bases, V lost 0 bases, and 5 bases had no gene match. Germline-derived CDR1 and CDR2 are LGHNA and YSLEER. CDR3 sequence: CASSQDRTSGSVEQYF. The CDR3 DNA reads TGCGCCAGCAGCCAAGATCGGACTAGCGGGAGTGTCGAGCAGTACTTC.

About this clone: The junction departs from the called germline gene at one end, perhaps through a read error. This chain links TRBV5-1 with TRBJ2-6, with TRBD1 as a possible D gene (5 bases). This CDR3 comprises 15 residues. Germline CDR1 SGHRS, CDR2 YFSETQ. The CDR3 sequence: CASSLGDSGANGLTF. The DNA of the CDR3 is TGCGCCAGCAGCCTAGGGGATTCTGGGGCCAACGGCCTGACTTTC.

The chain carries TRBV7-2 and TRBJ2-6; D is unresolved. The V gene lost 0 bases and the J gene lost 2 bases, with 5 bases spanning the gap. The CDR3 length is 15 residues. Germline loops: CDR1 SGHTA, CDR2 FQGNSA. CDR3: CASSLASPGANVLTF. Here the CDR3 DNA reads TGTGCCAGCAGCTTAGCCTCTCCTGGGGCCAACGTCCTGACTTTC.

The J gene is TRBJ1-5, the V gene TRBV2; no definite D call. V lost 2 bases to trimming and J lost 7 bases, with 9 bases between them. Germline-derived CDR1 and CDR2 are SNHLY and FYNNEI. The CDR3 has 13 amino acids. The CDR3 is CASSEPESQPQHF. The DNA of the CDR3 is TGTGCCAGCAGTGAACCGGAGTCCCAGCCCCAGCATTTT.

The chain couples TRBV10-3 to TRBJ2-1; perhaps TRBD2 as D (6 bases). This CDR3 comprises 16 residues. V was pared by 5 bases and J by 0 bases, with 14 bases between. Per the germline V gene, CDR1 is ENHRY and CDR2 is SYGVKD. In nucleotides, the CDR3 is TGTGCCATCAGTAAGATCGGGAGCTCCTCCTACAATGAGCAGTTCTTC. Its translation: CAISKIGSSSYNEQFF.

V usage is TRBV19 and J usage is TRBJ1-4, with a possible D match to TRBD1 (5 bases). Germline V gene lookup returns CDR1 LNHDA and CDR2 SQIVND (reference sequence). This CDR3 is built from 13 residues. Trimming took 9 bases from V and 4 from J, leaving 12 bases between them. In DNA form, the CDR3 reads TGTGCCAGCACCCAGGGCATTAATGAAAAACTGTTTTTT. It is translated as CASTQGINEKLFF.

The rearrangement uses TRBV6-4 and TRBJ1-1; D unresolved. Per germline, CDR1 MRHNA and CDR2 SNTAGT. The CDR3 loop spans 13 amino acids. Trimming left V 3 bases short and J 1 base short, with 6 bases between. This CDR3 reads CASSERGNTEAFF. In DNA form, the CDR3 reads TGTGCCAGCAGTGAACGGGGGAACACTGAAGCTTTCTTT.

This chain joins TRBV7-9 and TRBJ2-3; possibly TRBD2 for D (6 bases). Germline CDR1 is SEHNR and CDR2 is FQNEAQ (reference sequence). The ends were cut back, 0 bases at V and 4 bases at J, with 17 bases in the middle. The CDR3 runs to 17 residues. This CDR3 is CASSLAGGLFGADTQYF. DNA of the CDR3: TGTGCCAGCAGCTTAGCCGGGGGACTTTTCGGGGCAGATACGCAGTATTTT.

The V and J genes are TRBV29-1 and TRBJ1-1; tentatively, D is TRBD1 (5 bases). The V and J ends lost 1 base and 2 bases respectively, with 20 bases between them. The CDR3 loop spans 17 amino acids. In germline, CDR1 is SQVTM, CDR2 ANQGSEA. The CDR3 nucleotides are TGCAGCGTTGAAGCGGCTTTCAGGAGGGGCCTCAACACTGAAGCTTTCTTT. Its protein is CSVEAAFRRGLNTEAFF.

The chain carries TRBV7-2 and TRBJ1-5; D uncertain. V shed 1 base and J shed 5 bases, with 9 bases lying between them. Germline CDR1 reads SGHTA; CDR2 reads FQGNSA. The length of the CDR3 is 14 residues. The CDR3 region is CASSLGGGYQPQHF. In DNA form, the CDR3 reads TGTGCCAGCAGCTTAGGGGGAGGTTATCAGCCCCAGCATTTT.

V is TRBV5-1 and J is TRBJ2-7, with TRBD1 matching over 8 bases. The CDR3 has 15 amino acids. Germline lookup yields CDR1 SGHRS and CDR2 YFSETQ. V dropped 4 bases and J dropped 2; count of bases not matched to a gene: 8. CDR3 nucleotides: TGCGCCAGCAGCCGTTTCGGGACAGGAACCTACGAGCAGTACTTC. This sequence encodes CASSRFGTGTYEQYF.